This T cell receptor (beta chain) was sequenced for a study of cytomegalovirus exposure and HLA in healthy donors (dated by TCRdb to 2015 to 2018). A note on the overall study: In an earlier analysis of approximately 640 of the donors, 250 to 300 Gb of sequence data and approximately 120 million unique TCR beta sequences from roughly 200 million T cells were reported. Around 320 gigabases of sequencing data and tens of millions of unique TCR sequences were included in an early release covering 550 to 650 HLA-typed donors. Of the roughly 400 genotyped donors, 75% to 85% were placed in the genetic ancestry cluster associated with self-reported Caucasian donors. The study aimed to test whether signatures of past pathogen exposure could be identified by cataloging public T cell receptors. Using immunosequencing, the study profiled T cell repertoires from about 650 subjects and related those repertoires to cytomegalovirus serostatus. A separate validation cohort of about 110 different subjects was used in addition to the approximately 670-subject first cohort. To predict cytomegalovirus infection status, the study combined high-throughput TCR immunosequencing, statistical association of individual TCRs with disease status, and machine learning. A later analysis re-examined previously published TCR beta repertoires from more than 550 donors and added high-resolution HLA genotyping to investigate patterns of TCR occurrence. In the later analysis, no new phenotypic data were used to find candidate immune exposures; instead, reliance was placed on TCR beta sequences and their occurrence across donors. To decide whether each TCR beta V gene segment behaved as functional or pseudogenic, an earlier analysis of fewer than 750 of the donors relied on high-throughput TCR beta sequencing. Donor age, sex, ethnicity and CMV serostatus were collected together with the repertoire data. Genome-wide SNP genotypes for about 55% of the roughly 670 donors were used in a later genetic analysis, which treated that subset as a discovery cohort. Every repertoire in the discovery cohort had been generated on one and the same sequencing platform. Class I and class II HLA loci were covered by the typing at four-digit resolution. The number of donors typed differed by locus, with about 629-630 for A, B, C, DRB1 and DQB1, roughly 550 for DQA1, over 600 for DPA1, and around 450 for DPB1. Because of strong linkage in the cohort, five DR-DQ haplotypes were treated as single units for association and clustering. On average, around 200,000 unique TCR beta nucleotide sequences were sequenced per donor among about 400 genotyped donors of the cohort, with 15% to 20% of those sequences being non-productive.

What the research found in general, with its limitations: The classifier was reported to diagnose cytomegalovirus status with high specificity and sensitivity in both the original cohort and the validation cohort. V-gene and J-gene trimming of TCR beta chains was associated with a missense DCLRE1C variant in a later genetic analysis, and the association was replicated in an independent cohort. A few of the identified cytomegalovirus-associated TCR beta chains were confirmed in vitro to be specific for cytomegalovirus antigens. In a later analysis, TCR association rates were found to vary across HLA loci, with the most associated TCRs seen for DRB1 alleles and the fewest for HLA-C alleles. The earlier analysis of approximately 540 of the donors excluded 15 to 20 rarely observed V segments, including chromosome 9 orphons, because counts were too low. Correlated functional status among segregating V segments might be attributable to linkage disequilibrium, but an unknown experimental factor could not be ruled out. A further reported finding was that TCR beta sequences accurately predicted the HLA-A and HLA-B alleles for most subjects in the first cohort. A cluster of highly shared sequence variants was judged likely to represent a technical artifact of the sequencing pipeline. Assigning TCR associations to individual alleles was difficult when HLA alleles, especially DR and DQ, strongly co-occurred. Immune exposure information for the cohort was limited to CMV serostatus. In a later analysis, HLA-associated TCR beta chains showed more clonal expansion and lower generation probabilities than non-associated chains that were equally common. Presence/absence analyses assumed roughly uniform sequencing depth across donors, an assumption that may not hold. The authors suggested that the approach could potentially be generalized to other disease states and immunological phenotypes. Compared with the approximately 710-donor mean, donors in an Asian-associated ancestry cluster had fewer N-insertions in productive TCRs, according to a later genetic analysis. A later analysis reported that several top co-occurrence clusters appeared linked to parvovirus B19, influenza, CMV and Epstein-Barr virus. A total of around 150 TCR beta chains were listed by the study as associated with cytomegalovirus. Some IMGT-functional V segments, including TRBV6-2 and TRBV6-3, could not be told apart with the 87-base-pair reads, so those segments were excluded. In this cohort, only TCR beta chains were sequenced, and detectable features were limited by the absence of alpha or paired-chain data. In an earlier analysis of more than 450 of the donors, most TCR beta V segments were observed in productive rearrangements about 87% or about 30% of the time, broadly matching IMGT annotations. According to a later analysis, most CMV-associated TCR beta chains appeared to be HLA-restricted, and the HLA associations seemed to be driven largely by CMV exposure. While some public TCRs were present in many individuals, most TCR sequences turned up only very rarely across donors. Because some donors lacked HLA typing at each locus, the association tests relied only on the typed subset. A later analysis associated some 17,000 TCR beta sequences with specific HLA alleles at a false discovery rate of 0.05.

As regards this clone: Its recognized antigen is unknown.

The CDR3 runs 13 amino acids, cysteine and phenylalanine included. Only CDR3 DNA remains: 39 bases, in frame from the first base. Looking up the germline V gene yields CDR1 SGHTS and CDR2 YDEGEE. The trim is 2 bases for V and 3 bases for J, with a gap of 9 bases between the germline ends. The method behind the library was the immunoSEQ multiplex PCR assay. For the multiplex PCR, a mixture combining 60 forward primers for TCR Vbeta segments and 13 reverse primers for TCR Jbeta segments was used. The CDR3 region of rearranged TCR beta genes was amplified from genomic DNA with a multiplex PCR assay. Amplified TCR beta libraries were sequenced as 87-base-pair reads on the Illumina HiSeq System. In the authors' own workflow: A later analysis tallied 70 million to 100 million unique TCR beta chains across the 666 repertoires, and around 9.9 million of those chains were shared by two or more donors. Raw reads were error-corrected and collapsed into unique sequences with a nearest-neighbor algorithm that merged closely related sequences to remove PCR and sequencing errors. To assign V, D and J gene segments, CDR3 sequences were aligned to IMGT reference sequences. Each retained sequence needed at least a six-nucleotide match to both a V gene segment and a J gene segment. A rearrangement was called productive if the CDR3 had no stop codons and remained in frame with V and J, and every other rearrangement was called non-productive. Following IMGT convention, CDR3 was defined as the stretch from the second conserved V-encoded cysteine up to the conserved J-encoded phenylalanine. Sequences without an unambiguous match to a single V gene segment were excluded from the earlier analysis of about 600 of the donors. An earlier analysis of 450 to 650 of the donors called V segments functional above 56.7% productive rearrangements and segregating when the between-donor standard deviation exceeded 5%. A statistical classification framework was developed to diagnose cytomegalovirus status using the catalog of TCR beta chain sequences. A later analysis assigned V and J genes by comparing TCR nucleotide sequences with IMGT/GENE-DB human TR gene sequences. A later analysis assigned CDR3 sequences and most-parsimonious VDJ recombination scenarios with the TCRdist pipeline. A later analysis defined each TCR beta chain by its CDR3 amino acid sequence plus V-gene family, and excluded reads lacking a unique V-gene family. A later analysis removed several hundred highly shared, low-generation-probability nucleotide sequences to deal with suspected cross-contamination and a sequencing artifact. In a later analysis, a clonal expansion index was calculated for each public chain from normalized within-repertoire ranks of inferred template counts. In a later analysis, generation probabilities were computed using a VDJ recombination model fitted to out-of-frame rearrangements, and the results were checked against IGoR. Hypergeometric tests were used in a later analysis to score TCR-TCR, TCR-HLA and TCR-CMV co-occurrence, with a repertoire-size bias correction applied to the TCR pairs. False discovery rates were estimated in a later analysis by permuting HLA or CMV assignments 20 times. In a later analysis, co-occurring TCRs were grouped with DBSCAN, and TCRdist sequence similarity was added when clustering was performed within HLA-allele-positive subsets. Co-occurrence clustering excluded repertoires with fewer than 30,000 or more than 120,000 public chains, plus five with anomalous nucleotide sharing. In its TCRdb copy, this immuneACCESS table keeps in-frame sequences only and misses some clones. Where compared with another copy, unresolved V genes explain less than half of these, and the others have no known cause. For V, J and clone size, that table is used; D and trimming come from the DNA. The sample's table lists a count of about 51,000 clones. The ten largest make up roughly a quarter of the sample.

The cohort comprised around 700 healthy bone marrow donors. All cohort members were sampled while nominally healthy, although unrecorded immune exposures were likely present. The donor tested CMV seropositive, placing the donor among the 289 seropositive members of the cohort. A peripheral blood sample was collected from each donor, and TCR beta sequencing was performed on peripheral blood mononuclear cells. Genomic DNA extraction from the blood cell samples was performed with the Qiagen DNeasy Blood Extraction Kit. The origin of this receptor is a man aged 40-49 years in good health and CMV-seropositive. This sequence uses TRBV5-8 and TRBJ2-7; tentative D gene TRBD2, with 6 bases matching. The sequencing sample was made of PBMCs. The CDR3 is CASSFSRGYEQYF. The bases are TGTGCCAGCAGCTTCTCGCGGGGCTACGAGCAGTACTTC.